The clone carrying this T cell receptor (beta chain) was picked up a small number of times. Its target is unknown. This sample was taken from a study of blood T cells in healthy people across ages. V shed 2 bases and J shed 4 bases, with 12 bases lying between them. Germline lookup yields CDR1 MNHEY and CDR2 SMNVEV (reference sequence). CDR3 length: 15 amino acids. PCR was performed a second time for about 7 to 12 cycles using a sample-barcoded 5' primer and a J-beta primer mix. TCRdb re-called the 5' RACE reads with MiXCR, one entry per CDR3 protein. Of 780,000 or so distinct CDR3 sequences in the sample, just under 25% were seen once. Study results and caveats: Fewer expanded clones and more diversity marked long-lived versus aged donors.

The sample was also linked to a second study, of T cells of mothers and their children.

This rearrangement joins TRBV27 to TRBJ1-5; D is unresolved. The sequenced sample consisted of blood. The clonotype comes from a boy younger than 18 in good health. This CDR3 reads CASSLRAANNQPQHF. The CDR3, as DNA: TGTGCCAGCAGTTTAAGGGCAGCTAATAATCAGCCCCAGCATTTT.